This T cell receptor beta chain was sequenced for a study of blood T cell repertoires in COVID-19. The junction had 6 bases not matched to a gene; V was cut back by 3 bases and J by 2 bases. The CDR3 has 15 amino acids. Germline assignment: CDR1 SGHDT and CDR2 YYEEEE. This clone occurred once. The table came from immunoSEQ multiplex PCR; TCRdb's copy has only in-frame clones and leaves some out. The repertoire includes more than 85,000 clones, about 88% of them detected once, and less than 3.5% sits in the top ten. This TCR derives from a woman between 45 and 65 years old with acute or convalescent COVID-19. The V gene is TRBV5-6, the J gene TRBJ2-3, with TRBD1 matching 7 bases. Material: peripheral blood. For the CDR3, the DNA is TGTGCCAGCAGCTACTCGACAGGGACCACAGATACGCAGTATTTT. This encodes CASSYSTGTTDTQYF.